This T cell receptor beta chain came from a study of Graves' ophthalmopathy and Graves' hyperthyroidism. Among the hyperthyroidism patients, all were newly diagnosed, aged 18 to 65, with under 2 months' duration. Study results and caveats: Using a 13-signature model, the authors split ophthalmopathy from stable hyperthyroidism, with 87.88% sensitivity and approximately 78% specificity. Blood also carried most expanded thyroid clonotypes exceeding 0.001 frequency. Forecasting of ophthalmopathy progression by the model achieved nearly 71% sensitivity and around 77% specificity.

TCR beta CDR3 amplification used RNA transcripts. Second-round multiplex PCR came after a first-round RT-PCR that employed HTBI primers. Using its own MiXCR run on the multiplex PCR reads, TCRdb lists one record per CDR3 protein. The profile covers 500,000 to 700,000 distinct CDR3 sequences, with approximately 22% appearing a single time and around 6.9% taken by the ten largest. About this clonotype: What it binds is not known.

Losses at the gene ends were 2 bases for V and 4 bases for J; bases not matched to a gene: 11. The CDR3 runs to 18 residues. Germline V CDR1 and CDR2: MGHRA, YSYEKL. The V call is TRBV4-1, the J call TRBJ1-2; 12 bases map to TRBD1. Sequenced input: peripheral blood. The sequence was collected from a woman in her late teens or twenties with stable Graves' hyperthyroidism. Some clones in this sample may be carry-over from other donors' samples. The CDR3 coding sequence is TGCGCCAGCAGCCAAAGGGGTTGGGGACAGGGGGCTGGCTATGGCTACACCTTC. Protein: CASSQRGWGQGAGYGYTF.